This T cell receptor beta chain was recorded in a study of T-cell memory formation after mild COVID-19. Across the whole study: There were largely donor-specific TCR clusters.

CDR3 length: 16 residues. The ends were cut back, 5 bases at V and 4 bases at J, with 18 bases in the middle. CDR1 and CDR2 from the germline V gene are SGHVS and FNYEAQ. TCRdb fed the 5' RACE reads into MiXCR, producing one record per CDR3 protein. Among 300,000 to 400,000 distinct CDR3 sequences listed, more than 15% were seen once. General observations from the study: Shrinking CD4+ clones were chiefly CM and EM; CD8+ ones were chiefly EMRA. For second-wave clones that peaked at day 37, SARS-CoV-2 specificity went unverified.

In the case of this clonotype: The antigen remains undetermined.

The chain couples TRBV7-6 to TRBJ2-1; TRBD1 might be the D (6 bases). The sequenced material came from PBMCs or a T cell subset sorted from them (not recorded which). The receptor was isolated from a young man who had mild COVID-19 (a few samples of this study predate the infection). Cell type and time point are not known. The CDR3 DNA sequence: TGTGCCAGCAGCCGCGGAACAGGGCCAACATACAATGAGCAGTTCTTC. Amino acid sequence: CASSRGTGPTYNEQFF.